This TCR beta chain was recorded in a study of identical twins (dated by TCRdb to 2016 to 2018). About the full investigation: To test whether fetal clonotypes persist, the study used deep sequencing on TCR alpha and beta repertoires from monozygotic twins, unrelated adults of various ages, and cord blood. Replicate twin experiments were performed at different times using different library preparation protocols to rule out contamination. The paper as a whole reports these results and caveats: A weaker excess of twin sharing was found in beta out-of-frame sequences because the signal-to-noise ratio was lowered by fewer shared sequences. In monozygotic twins, out-of-frame TCR alpha sharing was systematically underestimated by recombination models, although the models agreed with sharing between unrelated individuals. Compared with coincidental sharing between unrelated individuals, out-of-frame TCR alpha sequences shared between twins showed an excess of sequences with low generation probability. Because the same donors could not be followed over many years, the conclusions relied on cross-sectional statistical analysis. Invariant T cells such as MAIT and iNKT could partly confound zero-insertion analyses, though diverse VJ usage argued against this for most clonotypes. Fewer insertions were carried by abundant cord blood beta clonotypes, a similar but weaker trend appeared in young adult naive repertoires, and no such trend appeared in memory repertoires.

Sequences GTSNPN (CDR1) and SVGIG (CDR2) are obtained from the germline V gene (reference sequence). At the junction V is shortened by 2 bases and J by 6 bases; bases outside the gene matches: 0. From cysteine to phenylalanine, the CDR3 is 12 amino acids long. Solely the CDR3 DNA is kept, with 36 bases framed from the first base. Comments on this clonotype: Its target antigen remains unknown. No much larger clone is present one base from it, and per-base qualities are unavailable.

Only healthy Caucasian donors were included. Three pairs of female monozygotic twins, all aged 18 to 29 years, made up the twin cohort. CD4+ and CD8+ T cell populations were isolated with positive isolation kits from Invitrogen. Preparation of the library involved 5' RACE. TCRdb lists the instrument as Illumina HiSeq 2000. Template switching added a universal primer binding site, and the final cDNA carried a unique molecular identifier that allowed TCR cDNA molecules to be counted accurately. Specific primers in the conserved constant-segment region were used to synthesize first-strand cDNA for the TCR alpha and beta chains. To control for contamination, each cDNA library was double barcoded with a SMART-Mk sample barcode plus Illumina barcodes. TruSeq adapter sequences and Illumina sample barcodes were added in two successive PCR steps. TCR alpha and beta cDNA libraries were sequenced on the Illumina HiSeq platform with custom primers. In the original analysis: MiGEC was used to process raw reads and extract unique molecular identifiers, and MiXCR was used to find CDR3 positions. For each individual, recombination models were inferred using an EM algorithm with the repgenHMM and IGoR tools. The tcR package in R was used for shared clonotype analysis, with sharing normalized by the product of cloneset sizes. To study raw recombination without the effects of thymic and clonal selection, out-of-frame nonproductive sequences were analyzed. TCRdb reprocessed the public reads (quality trimming at Q25 with fastp, clone calling with MiXCR) and kept in-frame beta chains. Records with the same CDR3 protein are collapsed into one entry carrying the most frequent genes and DNA. TCRdb, rather than the study authors, made the V and J calls. This sample has 500,000 to 550,000 distinct CDR3 sequences in its table, and 22% of those were observed once. About 0.93% of the sample is held by the ten biggest clonotypes.

In addition, the sample was reused for a study of T cells expressing NK-cell markers. The second study, in turn, reports: Three sorted T-cell subsets (CD3+CD56+NKG2C+, CD3+CD56+NKG2C- and CD3+CD56-NKG2C+) from 8 or 9 donors had their TCR beta-chain repertoires profiled. Of the eight sequenced donors, seven were found to be HCMV-seropositive and one was found to be HCMV-seronegative. To restrict sorting to alphabetaTCR-expressing T cells, an anti-gammadeltaTCR antibody was added in several experiments. For several donors, the dominant CD3+CD56+NKG2C+ clonotypes were among the top 10 CD8+ clonotypes and accounted for 1.0-7.0% of CD8+ T cells. Those dominant clonotypes were again the most abundant among CD3+CD56-NKG2C+ cells in a handful of donors, at 28.3-60.1%. It remained unclear whether the expanded NKG2C-expressing T cell clones were specific for HCMV antigens. All eight donors whose samples were sequenced were randomly selected healthy volunteers, three of them men and five women. HCMV serostatus was determined by detecting HCMV-specific IgG in serum with a commercial ELISA kit. MIGEC was used to demultiplex reads and group reads by UMI, and MiTCR was used to assemble and quantify clonotypes. Only TCR cDNA sequences supported by at least two reads were kept to exclude erroneous sequences. The tcR package was used for downstream repertoire analysis, with clonotypes matched between fractions based on CDR3 nucleotide sequence plus V segment. Antigen specificity was annotated against VDJdb with VDJmatch, allowing one amino acid substitution in CDR3.

The rearrangement joined TRBV30 to TRBJ2-3, and TRBD2 aligns with 9 junction nucleotides. Sequencing input: CD4+ T cells sorted from blood. This receptor was taken from a woman between 18 and 30 years old in good health. The CDR3 loop reads CAWSSGRDTQYF. The nucleotide sequence is TGTGCCTGGAGTAGCGGGAGGGATACGCAGTATTTT.